These T cell receptor beta chains were read from a single sample in a study of cytomegalovirus exposure and HLA in healthy donors. TCRdb keeps only in-frame clones here, not all; method: immunoSEQ multiplex PCR. The sample has approximately 140,000 clones; approximately 80% are singletons. Sequenced sample: PBMCs. Receptor source: a male donor in good health and CMV-seronegative. CDR3s include the opening cysteine and the closing phenylalanine or tryptophan. The order of the fields is J gene, CDR3 length, V gene, CDR3 protein.

>TRBJ1-4|14|TRBV7-9
CASSTSQFNEKLFF
>TRBJ2-4|15|TRBV4-1
CASGDRLVAKNIQYF
>TRBJ1-1|14|TRBV7-9
CASSLAGRNTEAFF
>TRBJ1-2|17|TRBV7-2
CASSLSGGAGQNYGYTF
>TRBJ1-1|16|TRBV5-1
CASSPRIASLNTEAFF
>TRBJ2-1|13|TRBV2
CASGAPGMLEQFF
>TRBJ2-3|15|TRBV7-2
CASSLRGGSTDTQYF
>TRBJ2-7|15|TRBV11-2
CASSFGAGQGYEQYF
>TRBJ1-1|13|TRBV15
CATSSRGNTEAFF
>TRBJ1-6|13|TRBV6-6
CASSLGGASPLHF
>TRBJ1-1|16|TRBV23-1
CASSQSEAEPNTEAFF
>TRBJ2-6|16|TRBV27
CASSKTGARGANVLTF
>TRBJ1-1|14|TRBV28
CASSAPGGVTEAFF
>TRBJ2-7|16|TRBV4-3
CASSQSRGRGLLEQYF
>TRBJ2-6|17|TRBV7-3
CASAGGVGDSGANVLTF
>TRBJ1-2|16|TRBV6-6
CASSYFPGPGEDGYTF
>TRBJ1-2|15|TRBV6-4
CASSDSGGRKDGYTF
>TRBJ1-5|16|TRBV7-3
CASSLIGTGFNQPQHF
>TRBJ2-7|18|TRBV2
CASRPLAGDSFPAYEQYF
>TRBJ2-3|15|TRBV29-1
CSGRRLAGRTDTQYF